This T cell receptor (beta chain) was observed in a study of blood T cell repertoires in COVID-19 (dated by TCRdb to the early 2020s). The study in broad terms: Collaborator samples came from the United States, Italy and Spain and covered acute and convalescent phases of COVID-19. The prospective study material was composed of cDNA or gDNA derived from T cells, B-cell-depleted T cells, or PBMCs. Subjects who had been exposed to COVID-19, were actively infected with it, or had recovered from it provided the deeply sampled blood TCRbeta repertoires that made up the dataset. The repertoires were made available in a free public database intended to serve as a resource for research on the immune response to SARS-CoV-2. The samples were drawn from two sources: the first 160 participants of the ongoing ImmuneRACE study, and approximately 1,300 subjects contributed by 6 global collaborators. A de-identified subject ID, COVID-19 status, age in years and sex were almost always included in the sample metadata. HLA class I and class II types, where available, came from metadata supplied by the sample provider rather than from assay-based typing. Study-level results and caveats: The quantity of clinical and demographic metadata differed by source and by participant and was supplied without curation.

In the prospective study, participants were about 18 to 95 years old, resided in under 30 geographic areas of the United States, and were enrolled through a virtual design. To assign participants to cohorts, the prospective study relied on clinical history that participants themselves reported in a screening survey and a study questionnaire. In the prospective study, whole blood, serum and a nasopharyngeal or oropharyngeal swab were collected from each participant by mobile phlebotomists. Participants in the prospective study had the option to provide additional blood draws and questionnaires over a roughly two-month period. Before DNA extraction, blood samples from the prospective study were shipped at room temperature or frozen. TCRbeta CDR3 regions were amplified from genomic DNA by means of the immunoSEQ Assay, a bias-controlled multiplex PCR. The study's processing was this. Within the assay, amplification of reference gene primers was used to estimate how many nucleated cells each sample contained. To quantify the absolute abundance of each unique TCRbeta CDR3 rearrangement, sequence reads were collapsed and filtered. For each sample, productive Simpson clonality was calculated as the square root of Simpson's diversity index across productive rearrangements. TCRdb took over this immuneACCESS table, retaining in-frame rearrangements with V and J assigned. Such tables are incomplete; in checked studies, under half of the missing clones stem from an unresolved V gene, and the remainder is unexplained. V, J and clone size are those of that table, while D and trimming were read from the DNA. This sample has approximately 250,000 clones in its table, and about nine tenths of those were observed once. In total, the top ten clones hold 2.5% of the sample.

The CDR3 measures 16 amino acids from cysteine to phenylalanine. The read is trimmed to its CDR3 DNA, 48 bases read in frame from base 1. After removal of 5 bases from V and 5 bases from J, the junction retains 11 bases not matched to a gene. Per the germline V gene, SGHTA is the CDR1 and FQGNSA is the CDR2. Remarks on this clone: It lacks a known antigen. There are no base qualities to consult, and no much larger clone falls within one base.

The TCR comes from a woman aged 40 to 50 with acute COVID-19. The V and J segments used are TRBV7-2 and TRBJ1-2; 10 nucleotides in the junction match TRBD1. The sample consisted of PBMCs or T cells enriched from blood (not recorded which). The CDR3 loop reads CASSPTRGTGVYGYTF. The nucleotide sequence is TGTGCCAGCAGCCCAACACGAGGGACAGGGGTTTATGGCTACACCTTC. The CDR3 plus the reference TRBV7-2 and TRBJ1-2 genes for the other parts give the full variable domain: GAGVSQSPSNKVTEKGKDVELRCDPISGHTALYWYRQSLGQGLEFLIYFQGNSAPDKSGLPSDRFSAERTGGSVSTLTIQRTQQEDSAVYLCASSPTRGTGVYGYTFGSGTRLTVV.